This T cell receptor (beta chain) was captured in a study of cytomegalovirus exposure and HLA in healthy donors. Study-wide results and caveats: What a later analysis reportedly showed was that an Asian-associated ancestry cluster had fewer N-insertions than the roughly 720-donor mean.

In the case of this clone: Its antigen remains unknown.

Donors had nominal health at sampling but likely had unrecorded immune exposures. The PCR employed 60 Vbeta primers together with 13 Jbeta primers. This table comes from immunoSEQ multiplex PCR, and its TCRdb copy is limited to in-frame clones, with some not included. Of 90,000 to 95,000 clones listed, approximately 80% are singletons. The receptor comes from a man younger than 30 in good health and CMV-seronegative. The specimen was PBMCs.

The CDR3 nucleotides read TGTGCCAGCAGCCAAGTAGCTACTAACACCGGGGAGCTGTTTTTT. It codes for CASSQVATNTGELFF. This chain joins TRBV4-2 and TRBJ2-2; D unclear. The CDR3 covers 15 residues. The germline gives CDR1 LGHNA, CDR2 YNFKEQ. Trimming cost V 1 base and J 2 bases, with 8 bases left between them.